The present entry profiles one T cell receptor (beta chain) with its context. Antigen unknown. V was shortened by 1 base and J by 3 bases, with 13 bases between the two germline ends. Germline V gives CDR1 SGHAT, CDR2 FQNNGV. The CDR3 extends over 15 amino acids. The data were taken from a study of T cell responses to AZD1222 COVID-19 vaccine. The assay was immunoSEQ multiplex PCR, and TCRdb's table has in-frame clones only and misses some. The table records 150,000 to 200,000 clones, about 90% of them present only once. Study outcomes and limitations: Spike-specific TCR breadth and depth both grew after two AZD1222 doses. Donors, mostly white British, included more females; clonal diversity was possibly underestimated. The number of AZD1222 recipients seropositive at baseline was only five to seven. Sampling captured repertoires only after the peak T cell response.

Source: peripheral blood, taken 28 days after the second AZD1222 dose. The receptor was derived from an adult who received the AZD1222 COVID-19 vaccine. The V call is TRBV11-2, the J call TRBJ2-7; maybe TRBD1 (6 bases). The CDR3 nucleotides are TGTGCCAGCAGCTTAGCAGGACAGTTGGGCTACGAGCAGTACTTC. The encoded protein is CASSLAGQLGYEQYF. The complete variable domain, with remaining parts taken from reference TRBV11-2 and TRBJ2-7, reads EAGVAQSPRYKIIEKRQSVAFWCNPISGHATLYWYQQILGQGPKLLIQFQNNGVVDDSQLPKDRFSAERLKGVDSTLKIQPAKLEDSAVYLCASSLAGQLGYEQYFGPGTRLTVT.